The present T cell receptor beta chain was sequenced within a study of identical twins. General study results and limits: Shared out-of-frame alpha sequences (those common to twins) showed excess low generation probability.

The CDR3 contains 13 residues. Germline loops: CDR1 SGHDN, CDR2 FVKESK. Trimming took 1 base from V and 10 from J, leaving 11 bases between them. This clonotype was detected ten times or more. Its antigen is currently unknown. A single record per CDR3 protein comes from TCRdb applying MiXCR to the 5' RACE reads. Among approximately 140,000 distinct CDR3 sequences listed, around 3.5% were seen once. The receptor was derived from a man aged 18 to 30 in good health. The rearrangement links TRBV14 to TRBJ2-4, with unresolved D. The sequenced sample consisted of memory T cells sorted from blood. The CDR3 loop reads CASSQGGAEIQYF. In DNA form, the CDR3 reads TGTGCCAGCAGCCAAGGAGGAGCTGAAATTCAGTACTTC.